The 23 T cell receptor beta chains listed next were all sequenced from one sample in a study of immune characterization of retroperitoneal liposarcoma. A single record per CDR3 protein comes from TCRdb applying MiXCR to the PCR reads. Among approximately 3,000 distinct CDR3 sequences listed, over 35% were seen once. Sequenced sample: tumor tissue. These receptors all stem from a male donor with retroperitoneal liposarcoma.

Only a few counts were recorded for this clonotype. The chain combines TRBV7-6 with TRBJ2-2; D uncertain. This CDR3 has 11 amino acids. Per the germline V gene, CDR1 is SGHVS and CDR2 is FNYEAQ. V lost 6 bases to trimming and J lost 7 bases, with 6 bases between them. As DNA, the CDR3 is TGTGCCAGCAGTTCAGGCGGGGAGCTGTTTTTT. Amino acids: CASSSGGELFF.

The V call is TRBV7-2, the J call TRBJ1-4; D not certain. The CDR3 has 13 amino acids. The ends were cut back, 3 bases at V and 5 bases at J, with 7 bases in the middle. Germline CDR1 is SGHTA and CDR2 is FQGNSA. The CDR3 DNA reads TGTGCCAGCAGCTTTGGGATGAATGAAAAACTGTTTTTT. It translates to CASSFGMNEKLFF. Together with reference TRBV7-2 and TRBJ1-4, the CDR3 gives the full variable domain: GAGVSQSPSNKVTEKGKDVELRCDPISGHTALYWYRQSLGQGLEFLIYFQGNSAPDKSGLPSDRFSAERTGGSVSTLTIQRTQQEDSAVYLCASSFGMNEKLFFGSGTQLSVL.

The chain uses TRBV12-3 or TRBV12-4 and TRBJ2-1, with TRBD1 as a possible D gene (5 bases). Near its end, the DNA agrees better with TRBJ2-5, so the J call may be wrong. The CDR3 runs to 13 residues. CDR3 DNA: TGTGCCAGCAGTTTAGCTTCAGGGGAGACCCAGTACTTC. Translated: CASSLASGETQYF.

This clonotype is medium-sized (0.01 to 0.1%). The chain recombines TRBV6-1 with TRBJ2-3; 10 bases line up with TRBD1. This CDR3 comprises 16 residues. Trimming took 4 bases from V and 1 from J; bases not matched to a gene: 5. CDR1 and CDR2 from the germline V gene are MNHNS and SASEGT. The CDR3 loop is CASSARTGGGTDTQYF. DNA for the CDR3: TGTGCCAGCAGTGCCCGGACAGGGGGTGGCACAGATACGCAGTATTTT.

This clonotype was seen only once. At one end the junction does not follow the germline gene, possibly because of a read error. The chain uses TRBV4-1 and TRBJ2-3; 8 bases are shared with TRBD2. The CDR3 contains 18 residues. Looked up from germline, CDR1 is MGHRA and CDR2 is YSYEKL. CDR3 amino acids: CASSQDLGTRFGTDTQYF. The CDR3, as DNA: TGTGCCAGCAGCCAAGATTTGGGGACTAGATTTGGTACGGATACGCAGTATTTT.

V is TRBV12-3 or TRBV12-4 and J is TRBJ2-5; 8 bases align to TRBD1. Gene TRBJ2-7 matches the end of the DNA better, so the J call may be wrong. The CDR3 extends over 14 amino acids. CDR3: CASRAGQEGGEQYF. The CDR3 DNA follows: TGTGCCAGCAGGGCGGGACAGGAGGGTGGCGAGCAGTACTTC.

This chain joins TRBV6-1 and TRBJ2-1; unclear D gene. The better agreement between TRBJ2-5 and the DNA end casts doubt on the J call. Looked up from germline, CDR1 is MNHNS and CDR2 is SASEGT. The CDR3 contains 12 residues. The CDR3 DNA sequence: TGTGCCAGCATCGCAGTCGCGGAGACCCAGTACTTC. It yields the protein CASIAVAETQYF.

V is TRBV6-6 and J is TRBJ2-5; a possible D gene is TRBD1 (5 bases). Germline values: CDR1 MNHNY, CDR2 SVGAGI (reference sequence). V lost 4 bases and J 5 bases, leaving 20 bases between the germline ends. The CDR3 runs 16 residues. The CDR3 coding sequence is TGTGCCAGCAGTTCTGGGGCCTTTCCCTACGGGGAGACCCAGTACTTC. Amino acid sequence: CASSSGAFPYGETQYF.

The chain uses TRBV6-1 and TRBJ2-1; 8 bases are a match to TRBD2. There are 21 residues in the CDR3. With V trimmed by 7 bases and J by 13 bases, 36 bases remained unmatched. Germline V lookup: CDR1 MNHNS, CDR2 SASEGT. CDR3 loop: CASTPPPLSRAGVGAGETQFF. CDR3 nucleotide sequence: TGTGCCAGCACTCCCCCCCCACTATCCCGAGCGGGGGTCGGAGCTGGAGAGACCCAGTTCTTC.

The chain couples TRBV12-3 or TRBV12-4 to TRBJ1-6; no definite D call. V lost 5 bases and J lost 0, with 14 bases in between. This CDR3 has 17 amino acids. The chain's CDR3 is CASSPGEVLSYNSPLHF. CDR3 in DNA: TGTGCCAGCAGTCCAGGAGAAGTGCTCTCCTATAATTCACCCCTCCACTTT.

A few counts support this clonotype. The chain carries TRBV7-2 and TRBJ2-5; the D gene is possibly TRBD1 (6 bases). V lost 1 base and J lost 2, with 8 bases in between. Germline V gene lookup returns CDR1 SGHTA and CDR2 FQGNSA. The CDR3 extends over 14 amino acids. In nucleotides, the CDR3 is TGTGCCAGCAGCTTAGACAGGGCTCAAGAGACCCAGTACTTC. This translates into CASSLDRAQETQYF. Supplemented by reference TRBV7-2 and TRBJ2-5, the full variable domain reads GAGVSQSPSNKVTEKGKDVELRCDPISGHTALYWYRQSLGQGLEFLIYFQGNSAPDKSGLPSDRFSAERTGGSVSTLTIQRTQQEDSAVYLCASSLDRAQETQYFGPGTRLLVL.

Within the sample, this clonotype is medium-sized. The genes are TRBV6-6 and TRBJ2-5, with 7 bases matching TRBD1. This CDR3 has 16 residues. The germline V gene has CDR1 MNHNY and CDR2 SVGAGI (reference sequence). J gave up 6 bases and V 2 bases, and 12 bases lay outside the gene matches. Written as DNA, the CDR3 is TGTGCCAGCAGTTACGCCTTCGACAGGGTGACGAAGACCCAGTACTTC. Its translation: CASSYAFDRVTKTQYF.

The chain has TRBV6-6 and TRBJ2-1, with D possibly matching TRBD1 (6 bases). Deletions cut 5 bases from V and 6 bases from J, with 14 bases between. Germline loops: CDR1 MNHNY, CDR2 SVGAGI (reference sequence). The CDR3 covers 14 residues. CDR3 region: CASSVRTVSNEQFF. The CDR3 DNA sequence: TGTGCCAGCAGTGTAAGGACAGTGAGCAATGAGCAGTTCTTC.

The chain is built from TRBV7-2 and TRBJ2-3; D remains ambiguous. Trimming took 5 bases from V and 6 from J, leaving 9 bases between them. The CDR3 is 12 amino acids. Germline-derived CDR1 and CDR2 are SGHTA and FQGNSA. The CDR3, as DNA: TGTGCCAGCAGCCCATTTACTGATACGCAGTATTTT. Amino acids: CASSPFTDTQYF.

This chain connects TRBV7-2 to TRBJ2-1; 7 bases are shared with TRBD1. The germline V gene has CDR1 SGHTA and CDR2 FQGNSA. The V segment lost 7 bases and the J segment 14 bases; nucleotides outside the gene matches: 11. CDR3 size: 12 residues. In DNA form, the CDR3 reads TGTGCCAGCAACAGCCCCGGGACAGTGGAGTTCTTC. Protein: CASNSPGTVEFF.

The CDR3 sequence: CALQGQGEGGAKNIQYF. CDR3 coding DNA: TGTGCCTTACAGGGGCAGGGAGAAGGGGGAGCCAAAAACATTCAGTACTTC. This chain uses TRBV7-3 with TRBJ2-4, with 7 bases that match TRBD1. The germline V gene has CDR1 SGHTA and CDR2 FQGTGA. This CDR3 region has 17 residues. Trimming removed 11 bases from V and 0 bases from J; junction bases left unmatched: 16.

In DNA form, the CDR3 reads TGTGCCAGCAGCCCACGAGGGTCTCAAGAGACCCAGTACTTC. Its translation: CASSPRGSQETQYF. The chain employs TRBV7-9 and TRBJ2-5; weak D call: TRBD2 (5 bases). This CDR3 contains 14 residues. V was cut by 5 bases and J by 2 bases, with 12 bases left in between. Germline assignment: CDR1 SEHNR and CDR2 FQNEAQ (reference sequence).

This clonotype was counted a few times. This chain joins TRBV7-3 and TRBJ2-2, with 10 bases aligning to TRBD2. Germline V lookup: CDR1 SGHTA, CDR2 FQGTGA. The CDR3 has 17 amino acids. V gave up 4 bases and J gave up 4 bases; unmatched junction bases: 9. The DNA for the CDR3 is TGTGCCAGCAGCTCGCCGACTAGCGGGTCTCTCACCGGGGAGCTGTTTTTT. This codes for CASSSPTSGSLTGELFF.

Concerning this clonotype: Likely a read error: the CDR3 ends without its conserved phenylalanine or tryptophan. DNA of the CDR3: TGTGCCAGCAGCCTGGGGGTCGGGACTGGTGAGCAGTACGTC. This codes for CASSLGVGTGEQYV. V is TRBV6-1 and J is TRBJ2-5, with a possible D match to TRBD2 (6 bases). This CDR3 region has 14 residues. Trimming left V 6 bases short and J 11 bases short, with 22 bases between. Germline CDR1 and CDR2: MNHNS and SASEGT.

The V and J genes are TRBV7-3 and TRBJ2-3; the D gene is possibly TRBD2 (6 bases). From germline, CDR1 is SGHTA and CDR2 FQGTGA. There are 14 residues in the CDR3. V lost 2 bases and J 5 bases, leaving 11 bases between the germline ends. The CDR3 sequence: CASSLGGAGDTQYF. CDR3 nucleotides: TGTGCCAGCAGCTTAGGCGGGGCCGGAGATACGCAGTATTTT.

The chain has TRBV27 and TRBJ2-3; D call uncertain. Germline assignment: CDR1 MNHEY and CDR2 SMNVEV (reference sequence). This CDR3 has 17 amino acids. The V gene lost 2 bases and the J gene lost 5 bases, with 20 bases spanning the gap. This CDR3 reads CASSLSPGHPRGDTQYF. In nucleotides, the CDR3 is TGTGCCAGCAGTTTAAGTCCCGGGCACCCTCGTGGAGATACGCAGTATTTT.

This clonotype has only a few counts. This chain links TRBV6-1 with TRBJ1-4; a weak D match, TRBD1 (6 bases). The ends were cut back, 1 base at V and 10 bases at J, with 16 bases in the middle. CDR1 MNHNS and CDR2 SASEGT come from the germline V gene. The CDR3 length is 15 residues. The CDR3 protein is CASSEVVQGQGKLFF. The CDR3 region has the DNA TGTGCCAGCAGTGAAGTAGTCCAGGGGCAGGGAAAACTGTTTTTT.

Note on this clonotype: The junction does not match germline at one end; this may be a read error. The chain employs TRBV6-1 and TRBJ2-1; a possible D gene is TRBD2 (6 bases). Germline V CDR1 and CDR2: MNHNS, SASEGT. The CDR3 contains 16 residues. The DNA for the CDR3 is TGTGCCAGCAGTGAAGCGGGAACTAGCTACTACAATGAGCAGTTATTC. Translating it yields CASSEAGTSYYNEQLF.